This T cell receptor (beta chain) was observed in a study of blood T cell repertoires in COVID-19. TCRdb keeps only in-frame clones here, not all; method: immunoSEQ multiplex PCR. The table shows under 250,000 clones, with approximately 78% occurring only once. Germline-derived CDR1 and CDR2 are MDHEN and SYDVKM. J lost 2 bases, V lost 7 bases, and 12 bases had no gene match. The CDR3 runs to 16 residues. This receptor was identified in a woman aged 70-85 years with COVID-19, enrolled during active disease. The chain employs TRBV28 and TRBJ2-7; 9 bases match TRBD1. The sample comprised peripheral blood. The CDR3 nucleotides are TGTGCCAGCACCTCGGTACCGGGACAGGGAACCTACGAGCAGTACTTC. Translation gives CASTSVPGQGTYEQYF.